This TCR beta chain was recorded in a study of a mutant IDH1 vaccine in newly diagnosed glioma. Whole-study context: Onset of vaccination occurred 4-6 weeks following radiotherapy alone, or with temozolomide cycles. Treated patients comprised around 62% males and around 40% females, mean age about 44 years. Most patients had received both radiotherapy and temozolomide, the prior options being radiotherapy, temozolomide, or both.

CDR1 is SGHAT and CDR2 is FQNNGV in the germline V gene. This CDR3 contains 14 residues. Trimming took 3 bases from V and 1 from J, leaving 9 bases between them. Time point noted: week 47, end of study. In every dose of vaccine, 300 ug of mutant IDH1 20-mer peptide was given alongside topical imiquimod. The patients received vaccinations eight times, in weeks 1, 3, 5, 7, 11, 15, 19 and 23. Clones were sequenced by immunoSEQ multiplex PCR, and TCRdb holds only the in-frame ones, with some missing. This repertoire shows tens of thousands of clones, about 65% found once; its top ten account for roughly 5%. With regard to this clone: Its antigen is unknown.

V and J are TRBV11-2 and TRBJ1-1, with a weak D call TRBD1 (5 bases). The sample consisted of peripheral blood mononuclear cells (PBMCs), taken from a glioma patient whose treatment included an IDH1 peptide vaccine. The sequence came from a man aged 35 to 55 with glioma. Some clones in this sample may be carry-over from other donors' samples. The CDR3 sequence is CASSLGTENTEAFF. The CDR3 DNA sequence: TGTGCCAGCAGCTTGGGGACGGAGAACACTGAAGCTTTCTTT.